The 5 T cell receptor beta chains listed next were all sequenced from one sample in a study of blood T cell repertoires in COVID-19. Some clones are missing from TCRdb's copy, which holds only in-frame ones; the method was immunoSEQ multiplex PCR. The sample has just over 300,000 clones, 87% seen once. The sequencing input was PBMCs or T cells enriched from blood (not recorded which). The receptors come from a woman under 30 who had recovered from COVID-19.

The rearrangement uses TRBV5-1 and TRBJ2-3; 11 bases are a match to TRBD2. Germline V CDR1 and CDR2: SGHRS, YFSETQ. J was trimmed by 5 bases and V by 1 base; bases with no gene match: 6. The CDR3 has 16 residues. The CDR3 is CASSLSLAGGEDTQYF. CDR3 nucleotides: TGCGCCAGCAGCTTGAGTCTAGCGGGGGGCGAAGATACGCAGTATTTT. Full variable domain (rest looked up from reference TRBV5-1 and TRBJ2-3): KAGVTQTPRYLIKTRGQQVTLSCSPISGHRSVSWYQQTPGQGLQFLFEYFSETQRNKGNFPGRFSGRQFSNSRSEMNVSTLELGDSALYLCASSLSLAGGEDTQYFGPGTRLTVL.

The rearrangement links TRBV28 to TRBJ1-2, with a possible D match to TRBD1 (5 bases). This CDR3 is built from 16 residues. The V end was cut by 2 bases, the J end by 4 bases, with 17 bases between. The V gene's germline CDR1 is MDHEN and CDR2 SYDVKM. This chain's CDR3 is CASSLGREWVSYGYTF. In DNA, the CDR3 is TGTGCCAGCAGTTTAGGCAGGGAATGGGTTTCCTATGGCTACACCTTC.

The chain couples TRBV19 to TRBJ1-5; 10 bases fit TRBD1. CDR1 is LNHDA, CDR2 SQIVND, per germline (reference sequence). V dropped 7 bases and J dropped 6; count of bases not matched to a gene: 12. The CDR3 has 16 residues. CDR3 protein: CASTQTWDRGSQPQHF. In DNA, the CDR3 is TGTGCCAGTACCCAAACTTGGGACAGGGGTAGTCAGCCCCAGCATTTT.

V is TRBV19 and J is TRBJ2-7; possible D gene TRBD2, 6 bases. Germline V gene data show CDR1 as LNHDA and CDR2 as SQIVND (reference sequence). The CDR3 is 14 amino acids. The ends were cut back, 3 bases at V and 4 bases at J, with 13 bases in the middle. The chain's CDR3 is CASSIRPTSYEQYF. CDR3 nucleotide sequence: TGTGCCAGTAGTATTCGTCCGACTAGTTACGAGCAGTACTTC.

The V call is TRBV28, the J call TRBJ1-5, with 7 bases aligning to TRBD1. The CDR3 extends over 17 amino acids. The V and J ends lost 2 bases and 6 bases, in that order; junction bases with no gene match: 13. Germline V gene data show CDR1 as MDHEN and CDR2 as SYDVKM. CDR3 DNA: TGTGCCAGCAGTTTACGCGACAGGGCGAGTCGTGCTCAGCCCCAGCATTTT. As protein: CASSLRDRASRAQPQHF.